Listed below are T cell receptor beta chains from one sample, sequenced in a study of blood T cell repertoires in COVID-19. Assay used: immunoSEQ multiplex PCR; TCRdb lists only in-frame clones, some missing. The sample includes some 200,000 clones, roughly 84% of them seen just once. The specimen was peripheral blood. All receptors come from an elderly woman with active or convalescent COVID-19. Both conserved end residues are part of each CDR3. D genes are given only for firm matches. Clone size is not always given. Where it is, it says once, few, many or a class for expanded clones.

>-|TRBV6-5|TRBJ1-2|-
TGTGCCAGCAGTGACTCGGGAGCGAATCATGGCTACACCTTC
CASSDSGANHGYTF
>TRBD1|TRBV10-3|TRBJ1-1|-
TGTGCCATCAGTGAAGGGGGACAGGGGAGAGAAACTGAAGCTTTCTTT
CAISEGGQGRETEAFF
>TRBD1|TRBV5-1|TRBJ2-1|-
TGCGCCAGCAGCCCAGGACAGGTCTCCTACAATGAGCAGTTCTTC
CASSPGQVSYNEQFF
>TRBD2|TRBV5-1|TRBJ2-7|-
TGCGCCAGCAGCTTGGGAGCGGGGTCCTACGAGCAGTACTTC
CASSLGAGSYEQYF
>TRBD1|TRBV7-2|TRBJ2-3|-
TGTGCCAGCAGCGCCGGACAGGGGTTCCGCACAGATACGCAGTATTTT
CASSAGQGFRTDTQYF
>TRBD1|TRBV27|TRBJ2-7|-
TGTGCCAGCAGTTTATTATGGACAGGGGCCCAACTCTCCTACGAGCAGTACTTC
CASSLLWTGAQLSYEQYF
>-|TRBV12-1|TRBJ2-5|-
TGTGCCAGCAGCTTCGTGGGGCGCGGAGAGACCCAGTACTTC
CASSFVGRGETQYF
>TRBD1|TRBV3-1/TRBV3-2|TRBJ1-2|-
TGTGCCAGCAGAACCCGACAGGGGAATGGCTACACCTTC
CASRTRQGNGYTF
>-|TRBV19|TRBJ1-6|-
TGTGCCACCCGACAGTATAATTCACCCCTCCACTTT
CATRQYNSPLHF
>TRBD1|TRBV5-4|TRBJ1-1|-
TGTGCCAGCAGCTCCCGGGGACAGGGGCGAACTGAAGCTTTCTTT
CASSSRGQGRTEAFF
>-|TRBV19|TRBJ1-2|-
TGTGCCAGTAGTATTGGAGACAGGCGTAACTATGGCTACACCTTC
CASSIGDRRNYGYTF
>-|TRBV4-2|TRBJ1-4|-
TGTGCCAGCAGCCAAACCCAGGGGACCACTAATGAAAAACTGTTTTTT
CASSQTQGTTNEKLFF
>-|TRBV3-1/TRBV3-2|TRBJ2-1|-
TGTGCCAGCAGCTACCGACTAGACGGAGTGGATGAGCAGTTCTTC
CASSYRLDGVDEQFF
>-|TRBV7-2|TRBJ1-1|-
TGTGCCAGCAGCTACTTGCCGGGGGGGGAAACTTTCTTT
CASSYLPGGETFF
>TRBD2|TRBV9|TRBJ2-7|-
TGTGCCAGCAGCGTTCGACTAGCGGGGGGCACCCCCTACGAGCAGTACTTC
CASSVRLAGGTPYEQYF
>-|TRBV7-3|TRBJ1-1|-
TGTGCCAGCAGTAAGGGAGTTGGCGGTAACACTGAAGCTTTCTTT
CASSKGVGGNTEAFF
>-|TRBV6-6|TRBJ2-1|-
TGTGCCAGCAGCCGTGTTTACAATGAGCAGTTCTTC
CASSRVYNEQFF
>-|TRBV19|TRBJ1-3|-
TGTGCCAGTACCACATCGCCCCCGGGATCCACCATATATTTT
CASTTSPPGSTIYF
>TRBD1|TRBV5-5|TRBJ1-1|-
TGTGCCAGCAGCCCTTTTACCGGGACAGGGGACTTCTTT
CASSPFTGTGDFF
>-|TRBV11-2|TRBJ1-1|-
TGTGCCAGCAGCTTTTCAGGGATAGGCGGCACTGAAGCTTTCTTT
CASSFSGIGGTEAFF
>TRBD1|TRBV2|TRBJ1-2|-
TGTGCCAGCAGTGTTGAACGGGACAGCTATGGCTACACCTTC
CASSVERDSYGYTF
>-|TRBV2|TRBJ1-5|-
TGTGCCAGCAGTGCGGGGCAGCCCCAGCATTTT
CASSAGQPQHF
>TRBD2|TRBV10-3|TRBJ2-3|-
TGTGCCATCAGTGTGCCTAGCGGAACGAACACAGATACGCAGTATTTT
CAISVPSGTNTDTQYF
>TRBD1|TRBV2|TRBJ1-1|-
TGTGCCACAGAAGGGACAGGCCGGGAAGCTTTCTTT
CATEGTGREAFF
>TRBD2|TRBV19|TRBJ2-2|-
TGTGCCAGTAGTATACGGAGCGGGGGAAGCACCGGGGAGCTGTTTTTT
CASSIRSGGSTGELFF
>-|TRBV14|TRBJ2-1|-
TGTGCCAGCAGCCAGCTCGCCCCGGGGGTTTCCAATGAGCAGTTCTTC
CASSQLAPGVSNEQFF
>-|TRBV7-9|TRBJ1-1|-
TGTGCCAGCAGCTTACGCTCGGGTCCCCTAGGTCACACTGAAGCTTTCTTT
CASSLRSGPLGHTEAFF
>TRBD2|TRBV19|TRBJ2-1|-
TGTGCCAGTATACCGGGACTAGCGGGGGTGGATGAGCAGTTCTTC
CASIPGLAGVDEQFF
>-|TRBV15|TRBJ2-5|-
TGTGCCACCAGCAAGGGGCTTATGGGACTTCAAGAGACCCAGTACTTC
CATSKGLMGLQETQYF
>TRBD2|TRBV5-1|TRBJ2-3|-
TGCGCCAGCGATAGCGGGAGGGGGCCAGATACGCAGTATTTT
CASDSGRGPDTQYF
>-|TRBV7-3|TRBJ2-5|-
TGTGCCAGCAGCCCCTCTGGCGGAGGGATCCAGTACTTC
CASSPSGGGIQYF
>TRBD1|TRBV9|TRBJ1-1|once
TGTGCCAGCAGCCGCCGGGACAGTGAAGCTTTCTTT
CASSRRDSEAFF
>-|TRBV28|TRBJ1-2|-
TGTGCCAGCAGTGGAACAGGGCACAACTATGGCTACACCTTC
CASSGTGHNYGYTF
>-|TRBV27|TRBJ1-5|-
TGTGCCAGCAGCGGACAGACCGGCAATCAGCCCCAGCATTTT
CASSGQTGNQPQHF
>-|TRBV4-3|TRBJ2-3|-
TGCGCCAGCAGCCAAGATCTTGGCTCCGCAGGTACGCAGTATTTT
CASSQDLGSAGTQYF
>TRBD1|TRBV18|TRBJ1-1|-
TGTGCCAGCTCACAAGGACAGGGAATGAACACTGAAGCTTTCTTT
CASSQGQGMNTEAFF
>-|TRBV2|TRBJ2-4|-
TGTGCCAGCAGTGAACTTGGGGCGTACATTCAGTACTTC
CASSELGAYIQYF
>-|TRBV7-2|TRBJ1-1|-
TGTGCCAGCAGCTTACTAGGCTCTGAAAACACTGAAGCTTTCTTT
CASSLLGSENTEAFF
>-|TRBV5-5|TRBJ1-5|-
TGTGCCAGCAGCACTGGACATAGCAATCAGCCCCAGCATTTT
CASSTGHSNQPQHF
>-|TRBV7-3|TRBJ2-1|-
TGTGCCAGCAGCTTAGAGGCTCAATACAATGAGCAGTTCTTC
CASSLEAQYNEQFF